This T cell receptor (beta chain) was sequenced for a study of spatial heterogeneity in lung cancer. CDR3 size: 12 residues. Trimming took 3 bases from V and 4 from J, leaving 4 bases between them. The V gene's germline CDR1 is MGHDK and CDR2 SYGVNS. This clonotype was seen a handful of times. Its antigen remains unidentified. Because this beta chain is a stray read in a library intended to capture alpha chains, its abundance should not be given much weight. Study results and caveats: Expanded alpha and beta TCR counts within tumors tracked tumor mutation counts.

A unique molecular identifier was attached to every TCR cDNA molecule. TCRdb reanalysed the 5' RACE reads using MiXCR and keeps one entry per CDR3 protein. The table includes about 13,000 distinct CDR3 sequences, roughly 5.5% detected once. Time point meaning: sample taken at primary tumor resection. Sequenced here: lung tumor tissue, sampled at surgery. The rearrangement joins TRBV25-1 to TRBJ1-5, with no clear D. This clonotype was sampled from a male donor with early-stage non-small cell lung cancer. CDR3 coding DNA: TGTGCCAGCAGTGAGAGTAATCAGCCCCAGCATTTT. It encodes CASSESNQPQHF.